This entry features one TCR beta chain sequence. This receptor's antigen is unknown. Base qualities are missing; no much larger clone stands one base away. The germline V gene supplies CDR1 SGHRS and CDR2 YFSETQ. V lost 4 bases and J lost 9 bases; the stretch between them is 20 bases long. The CDR3 runs 15 amino acids, cysteine and phenylalanine included. Left in the record is the CDR3 DNA by itself, 45 bases read in frame from the first base. The data stem from a study of CD8 T cell repertoires and HIV-1 epitope variants (TCRdb year 2020). A note on the overall study: Twenty-five peptides representing autologous and known Gag and Nef epitope variants were each used to stimulate T cells in separate culture wells. A CMV, EBV and flu peptide pool, the Ebola AY9 epitope as negative control, and a no-peptide well were included as control conditions. Three Gag epitope families and Nef HW9 and YT9 were included among the tested epitopes. T cells were enriched using the EasySep Human T Cell Enrichment Kit and then co-cultured with an equal number of autologous T cell-negative cells acting as antigen-presenting cells. The cultures were grown for ten to eleven days in IMDM with gentamicin, and half of the media was changed on days 3 and 7 with IL-2, IL-7 and IL-15 added. An aliquot of 1M T cells was saved as an uncultured baseline condition, separate from the approximately 75 T cell cultures. Running each culture condition in triplicate, except for one peptide done in duplicate, gave a total of about 80 T cell cultures.

Points the paper makes about the study in general: Four to six clonotypes recognized the Nef KF9 family and one clonotype recognized the HW9 family, while no responses were seen to the TAALDMSHF plasma variant. Of the nine antigen-specific TCR beta clonotypes identified, roughly six appeared cross-reactive for autologous or known escape epitope variants. The assay could identify only TCR beta chains and pointed to proliferation in response to antigen, not to T cell function or cytokine profile.

The EasySep Human CD8+ T Cell Enrichment Kit was used on day 10 to isolate CD8+ T cells from every culture. The immunoSEQ platform was used to sequence TCR beta CDR3 regions at survey depth. The QIAamp DNA micro kit was used to extract genomic DNA from every cultured and uncultured CD8+ T cell population. Per the original workflow: Samples with under 5,000 productive reads were excluded, and this exclusion removed about 6% of the roughly 75 HIV peptide-stimulated cultures. Sequences were trimmed to CDR3 by a MANAFEST web app, and nonproductive sequences, CDR3s under 5 amino acids, and sequences not starting with C or ending with F/W were removed. Antigen-specific clonotypes had to expand in at least 2 of 3 replicates versus no-peptide control at FDR 0.01, only within one epitope family. A specific clonotype also had to show a frequency at least fivefold higher than in wells stimulated with peptides from other epitope families. Imported from immuneACCESS, the table was reduced by TCRdb to in-frame sequences with V and J called. These copies leave out some clones; in studies compared against another copy, an unresolved V gene accounts for under half, and the cause of the remainder is not known. V and J calls and clone size are those listed in that table; D and trimming were worked out from the DNA. This sample comprises 4,500 to 5,000 clones, approximately 71% of them detected only once. The ten largest clones capture around 42% of the sample.

The sequence came from a male donor with HIV. This sequence uses TRBV5-1 and TRBJ2-1, with TRBD2 perhaps the D gene, on 6 matching bases. Material for sequencing was cultured CD8+ T cells derived from PBMCs. The CDR3 protein: CASSPSLGGLSEQFF. The DNA sequence is given as TGCGCCAGCAGCCCCTCGCTCGGGGGTCTTAGTGAGCAGTTCTTC.